Reported below is one TCR beta chain. What it binds is unknown. Trimming removed 2 bases at V and 9 bases at J, with 14 bases between. The CDR3 is 13 residues long. Germline CDR1 SGHRS, CDR2 YFSETQ. This record belongs to a study of identifying expanded T cells in peripheral blood. Study-level results: Clone count variance between roughly 2-week samples rose with total template count.

During the collection period, no donor immune events like infections were recorded. Assay: immunoSEQ multiplex PCR; the TCRdb copy retains only in-frame clones and omits some. The sample shows some 99,000 clones, around 89% of them seen only once. The V gene is TRBV5-1, the J gene TRBJ2-5, with D perhaps TRBD1 (6 bases). The clonotype originates from a person aged 18 to 70 in good health. The sample comprised blood. CDR3 sequence (DNA): TGCGCCAGCAGCTTCACCGCAGGGGCGGCCCAGTACTTC. This gives the protein CASSFTAGAAQYF.